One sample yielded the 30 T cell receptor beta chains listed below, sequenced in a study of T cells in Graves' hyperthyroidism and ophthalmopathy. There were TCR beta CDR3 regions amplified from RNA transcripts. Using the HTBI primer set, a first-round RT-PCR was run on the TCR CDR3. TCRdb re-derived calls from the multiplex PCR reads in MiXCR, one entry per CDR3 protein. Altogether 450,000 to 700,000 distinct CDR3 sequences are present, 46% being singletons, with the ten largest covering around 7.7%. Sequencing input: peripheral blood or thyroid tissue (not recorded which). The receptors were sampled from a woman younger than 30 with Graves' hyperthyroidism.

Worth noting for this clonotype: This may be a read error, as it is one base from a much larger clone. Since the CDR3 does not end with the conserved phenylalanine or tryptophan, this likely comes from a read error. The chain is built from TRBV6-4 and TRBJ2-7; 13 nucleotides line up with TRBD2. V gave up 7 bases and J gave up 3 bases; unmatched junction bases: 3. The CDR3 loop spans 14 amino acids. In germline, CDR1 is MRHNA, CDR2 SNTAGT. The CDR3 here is CASTRTSGSYEQYL. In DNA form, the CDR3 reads TGTGCCAGCACACGGACTAGCGGGAGCTACGAGCAGTACCTC.

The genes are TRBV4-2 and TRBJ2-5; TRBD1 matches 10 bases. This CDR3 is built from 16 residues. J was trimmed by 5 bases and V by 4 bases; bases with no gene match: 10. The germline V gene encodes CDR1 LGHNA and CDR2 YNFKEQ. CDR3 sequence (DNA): TGTGCCAGCAGCCTCCCCGCCTGGACAGGGGGGGAGACCCAGTACTTC. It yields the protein CASSLPAWTGGETQYF.

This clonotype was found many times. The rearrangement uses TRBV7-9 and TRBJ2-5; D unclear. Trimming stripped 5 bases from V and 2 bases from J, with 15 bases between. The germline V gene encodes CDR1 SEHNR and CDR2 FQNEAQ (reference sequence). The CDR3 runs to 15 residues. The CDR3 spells CASSTRTRQQETQYF. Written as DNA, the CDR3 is TGTGCCAGCAGCACCCGGACGAGACAACAAGAGACCCAGTACTTC.

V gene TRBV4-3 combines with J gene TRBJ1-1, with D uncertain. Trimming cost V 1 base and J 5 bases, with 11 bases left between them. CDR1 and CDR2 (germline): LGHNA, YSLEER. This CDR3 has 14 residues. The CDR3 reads CASSQGGDRTEAFF. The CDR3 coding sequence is TGCGCCAGCAGCCAAGGCGGGGATAGGACTGAAGCTTTCTTT.

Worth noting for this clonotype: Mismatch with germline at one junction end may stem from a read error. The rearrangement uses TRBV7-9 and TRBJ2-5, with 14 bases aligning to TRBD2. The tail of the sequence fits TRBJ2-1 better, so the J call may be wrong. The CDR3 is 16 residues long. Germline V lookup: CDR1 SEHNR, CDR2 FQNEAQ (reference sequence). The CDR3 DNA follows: TGCGCCAGCAGCCACCTGACTAGCGGGAGGGCCCATGAGCAGTTCTTC. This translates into CASSHLTSGRAHEQFF.

The CDR3 DNA reads as TGTGCCAGCAGCCGGACAGGTTTCCTCTTGCTAGCGGGATACGAGACCCAGTACTTC. Translating gives CASSRTGFLLLAGYETQYF. The genes are TRBV7-3 and TRBJ2-5; 9 nucleotides agree with TRBD2. The germline CDR1 and CDR2 sequences are SGHTA and FQGTGA. V trimming: 5 bases; J trimming: 5 bases; junction bases outside the gene matches: 21. The CDR3 runs to 19 residues.

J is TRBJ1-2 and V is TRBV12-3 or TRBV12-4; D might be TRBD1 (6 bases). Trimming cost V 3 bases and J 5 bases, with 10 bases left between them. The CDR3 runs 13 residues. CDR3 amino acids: CASSFRGSYGYTF. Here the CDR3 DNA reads TGTGCCAGCAGTTTCAGGGGAAGTTATGGCTACACCTTC.

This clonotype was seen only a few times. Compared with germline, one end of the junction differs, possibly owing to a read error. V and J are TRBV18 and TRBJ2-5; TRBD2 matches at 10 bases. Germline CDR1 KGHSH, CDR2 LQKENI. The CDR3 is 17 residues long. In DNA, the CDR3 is TGTGCCAGCTCCCCACCACAGAATATAGCGGGAGGAGAGACCCAGTACTTC. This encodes CASSPPQNIAGGETQYF.

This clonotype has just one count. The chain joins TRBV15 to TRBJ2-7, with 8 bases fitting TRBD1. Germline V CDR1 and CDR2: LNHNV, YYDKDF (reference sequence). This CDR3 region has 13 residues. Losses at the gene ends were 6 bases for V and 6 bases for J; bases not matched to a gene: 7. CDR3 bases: TGTGCCACCAGGGACAGGGTATGGAGCGAGCAGTACTTC. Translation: CATRDRVWSEQYF.

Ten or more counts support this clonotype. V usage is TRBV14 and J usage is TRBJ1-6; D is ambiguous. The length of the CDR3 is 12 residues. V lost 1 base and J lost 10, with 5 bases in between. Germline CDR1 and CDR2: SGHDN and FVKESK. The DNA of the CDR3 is TGTGCCAGCAGCCAAGGACGATCACCCCTCCACTTT. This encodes CASSQGRSPLHF.

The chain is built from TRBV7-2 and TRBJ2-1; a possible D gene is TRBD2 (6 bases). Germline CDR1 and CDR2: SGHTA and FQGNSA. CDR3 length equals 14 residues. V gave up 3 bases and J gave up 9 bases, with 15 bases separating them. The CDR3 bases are TGTGCCAGCAGCTTTGGAGGGGAACGGGGTGAGCAGTTCTTC. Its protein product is CASSFGGERGEQFF.

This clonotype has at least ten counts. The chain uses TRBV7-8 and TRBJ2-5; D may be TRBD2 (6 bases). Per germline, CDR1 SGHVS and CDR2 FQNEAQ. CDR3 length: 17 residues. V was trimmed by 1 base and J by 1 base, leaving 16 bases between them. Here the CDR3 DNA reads TGTGCCAGCAGCTTAGGGAGGGGTCCAGGGCCCCAAGAGACCCAGTACTTC. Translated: CASSLGRGPGPQETQYF.

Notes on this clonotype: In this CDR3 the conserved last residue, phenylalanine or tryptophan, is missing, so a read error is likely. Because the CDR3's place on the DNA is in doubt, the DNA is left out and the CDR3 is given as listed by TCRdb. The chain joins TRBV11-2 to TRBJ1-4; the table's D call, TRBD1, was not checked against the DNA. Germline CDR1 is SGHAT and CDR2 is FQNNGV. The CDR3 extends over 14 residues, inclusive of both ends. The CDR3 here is CASSSLPGHSTQFY.

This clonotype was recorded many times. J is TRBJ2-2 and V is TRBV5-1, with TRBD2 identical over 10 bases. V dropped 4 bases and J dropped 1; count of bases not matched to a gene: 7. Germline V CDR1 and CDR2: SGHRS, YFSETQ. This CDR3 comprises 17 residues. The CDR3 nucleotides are TGCGCCAGCAGCCCCGGAGTAGCGGGAGGGAACACCGGGGAGCTGTTTTTT. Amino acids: CASSPGVAGGNTGELFF.

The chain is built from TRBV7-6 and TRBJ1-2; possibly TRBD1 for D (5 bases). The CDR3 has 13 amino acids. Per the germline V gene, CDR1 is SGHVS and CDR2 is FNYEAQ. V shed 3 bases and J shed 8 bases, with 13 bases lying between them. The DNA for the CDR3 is TGTGCCAGCAGCTTGGGGGAAACGGGGGGCTACACCTTC. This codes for CASSLGETGGYTF.

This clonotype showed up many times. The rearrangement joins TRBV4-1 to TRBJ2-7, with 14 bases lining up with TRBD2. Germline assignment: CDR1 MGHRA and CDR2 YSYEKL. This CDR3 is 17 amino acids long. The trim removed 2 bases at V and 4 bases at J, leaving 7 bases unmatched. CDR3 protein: CASSQTSGTSGSYEQYF. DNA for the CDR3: TGCGCCAGCAGCCAAACAAGTGGGACTAGCGGGAGTTACGAGCAGTACTTC.

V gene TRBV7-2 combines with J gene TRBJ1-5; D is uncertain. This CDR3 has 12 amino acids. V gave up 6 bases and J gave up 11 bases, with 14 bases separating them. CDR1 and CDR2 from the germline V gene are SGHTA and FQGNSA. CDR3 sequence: CASSLRQETQHF. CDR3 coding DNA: TGTGCCAGCAGTTTACGACAAGAGACCCAGCATTTT.

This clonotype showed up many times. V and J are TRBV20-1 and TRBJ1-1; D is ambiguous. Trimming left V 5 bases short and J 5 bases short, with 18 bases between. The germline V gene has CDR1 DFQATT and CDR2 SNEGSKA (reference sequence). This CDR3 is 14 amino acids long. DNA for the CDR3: TGCAGTGCTGGCCGGATCCGGGCAGAAACTGAAGCTTTCTTT. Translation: CSAGRIRAETEAFF.

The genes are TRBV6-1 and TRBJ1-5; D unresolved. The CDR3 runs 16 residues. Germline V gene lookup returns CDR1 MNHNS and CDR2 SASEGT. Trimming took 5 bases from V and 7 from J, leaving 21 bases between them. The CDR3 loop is CASSSYRISGEQPQHF. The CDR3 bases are TGTGCCAGCAGTTCATACCGGATCTCTGGAGAGCAGCCCCAGCATTTT.

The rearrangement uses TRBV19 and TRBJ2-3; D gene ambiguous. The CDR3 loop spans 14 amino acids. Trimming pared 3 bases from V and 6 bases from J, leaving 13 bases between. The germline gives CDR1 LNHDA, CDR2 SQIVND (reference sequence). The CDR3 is CASSMRLVSDTQYF. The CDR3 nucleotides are TGTGCCAGTAGTATGCGGCTAGTCAGCGATACGCAGTATTTT.

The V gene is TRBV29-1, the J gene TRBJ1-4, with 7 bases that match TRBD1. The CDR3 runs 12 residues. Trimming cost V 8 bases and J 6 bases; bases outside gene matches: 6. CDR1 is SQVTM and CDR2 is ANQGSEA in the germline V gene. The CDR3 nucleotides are TGCAGCTTAGGGGGCTCCGATGAAAAACTGTTTTTT. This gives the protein CSLGGSDEKLFF.

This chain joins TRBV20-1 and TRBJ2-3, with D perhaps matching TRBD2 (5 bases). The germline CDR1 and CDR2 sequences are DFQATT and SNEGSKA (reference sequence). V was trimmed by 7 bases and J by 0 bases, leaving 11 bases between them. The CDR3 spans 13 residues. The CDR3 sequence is CSGRGQSTDTQYF. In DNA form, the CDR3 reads TGCAGTGGCCGGGGTCAGAGCACAGATACGCAGTATTTT.

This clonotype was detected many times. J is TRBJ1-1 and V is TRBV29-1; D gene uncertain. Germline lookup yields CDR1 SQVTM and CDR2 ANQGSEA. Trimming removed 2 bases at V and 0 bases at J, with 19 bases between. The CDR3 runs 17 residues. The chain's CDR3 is CSVERRAPLPMNTEAFF. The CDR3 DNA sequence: TGCAGCGTTGAACGCCGGGCCCCTTTACCCATGAACACTGAAGCTTTCTTT.

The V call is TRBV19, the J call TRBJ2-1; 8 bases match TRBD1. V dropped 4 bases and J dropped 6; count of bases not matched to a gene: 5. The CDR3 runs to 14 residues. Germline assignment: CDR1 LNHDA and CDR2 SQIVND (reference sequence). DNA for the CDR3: TGTGCCAGTAGTAAGGGACAGGTTGGCAATGAGCAGTTCTTC. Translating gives CASSKGQVGNEQFF. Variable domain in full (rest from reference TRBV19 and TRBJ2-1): DGGITQSPKYLFRKEGQNVTLSCEQNLNHDAMYWYRQDPGQGLRLIYYSQIVNDFQKGDIAEGYSVSREKKESFPLTVTSAQKNPTAFYLCASSKGQVGNEQFFGPGTRLTVL.

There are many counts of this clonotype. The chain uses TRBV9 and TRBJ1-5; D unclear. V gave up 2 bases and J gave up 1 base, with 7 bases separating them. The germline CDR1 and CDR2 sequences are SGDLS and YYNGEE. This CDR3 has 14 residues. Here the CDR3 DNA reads TGTGCCAGCAGCGTCGGGTTAAGCAATCAGCCCCAGCATTTT. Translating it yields CASSVGLSNQPQHF.

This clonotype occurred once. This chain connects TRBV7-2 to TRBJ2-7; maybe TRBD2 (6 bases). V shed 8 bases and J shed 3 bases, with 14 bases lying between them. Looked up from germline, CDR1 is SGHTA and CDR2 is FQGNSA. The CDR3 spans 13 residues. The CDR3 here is CASPFGGGYEQYF. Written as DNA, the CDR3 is TGTGCCAGCCCGTTCGGGGGTGGCTACGAGCAGTACTTC.

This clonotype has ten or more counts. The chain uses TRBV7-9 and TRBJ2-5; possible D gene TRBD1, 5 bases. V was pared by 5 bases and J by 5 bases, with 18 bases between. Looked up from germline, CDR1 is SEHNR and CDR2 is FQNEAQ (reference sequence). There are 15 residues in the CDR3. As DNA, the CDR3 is TGTGCCAGCAGCCAGGGCCTCGACAGTCGGGAGACCCAGTACTTC. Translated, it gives CASSQGLDSRETQYF.

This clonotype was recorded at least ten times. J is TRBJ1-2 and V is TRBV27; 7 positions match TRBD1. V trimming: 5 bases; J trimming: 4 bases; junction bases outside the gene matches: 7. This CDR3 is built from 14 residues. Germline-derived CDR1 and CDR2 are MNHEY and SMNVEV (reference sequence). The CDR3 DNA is TGTGCCAGCAGTCCCTACAGGGGTCCCTATGGCTACACCTTC. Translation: CASSPYRGPYGYTF.

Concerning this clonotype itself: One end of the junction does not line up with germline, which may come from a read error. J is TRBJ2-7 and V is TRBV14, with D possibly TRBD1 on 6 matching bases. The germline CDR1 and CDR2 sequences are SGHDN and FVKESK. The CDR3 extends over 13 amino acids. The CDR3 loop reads CASSEGQGYEQYF. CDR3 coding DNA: TGTGCCAGCAGTGAAGGTCAGGGGTACGAGCAGTACTTT. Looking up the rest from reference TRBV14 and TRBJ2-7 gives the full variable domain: EAGVTQFPSHSVIEKGQTVTLRCDPISGHDNLYWYRRVMGKEIKFLLHFVKESKQDESGMPNNRFLAERTGGTYSTLKVQPAELEDSGVYFCASSEGQGYEQYFGPGTRLTVT.

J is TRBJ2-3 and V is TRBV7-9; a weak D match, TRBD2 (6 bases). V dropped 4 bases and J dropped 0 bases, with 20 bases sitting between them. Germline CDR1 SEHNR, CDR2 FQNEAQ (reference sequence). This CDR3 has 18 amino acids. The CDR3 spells CASSSNHVERVSTDTQYF. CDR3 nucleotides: TGTGCCAGCAGCTCGAATCACGTTGAGCGGGTGAGCACAGATACGCAGTATTTT.